A selection of T cell receptor beta chains follows, all from one sample in a study of blood T cell repertoires in COVID-19. Profiling relied on immunoSEQ multiplex PCR, and the TCRdb table lists in-frame clones only, not all of them. The sample records 310,000 or so clones, approximately 86% being singletons. The material sequenced was peripheral blood. These TCRs come from a man aged 65 to 85 with acute or convalescent COVID-19. Each CDR3 is given with its conserved first and last residue. The order of the fields is clone size, V gene, D gene, J gene, CDR3 DNA, CDR3 protein. The D gene is left open where the match is weak. Size tells how often a clone was seen (once, few, many) or the class of an expanded clone, and some rows leave it out.

size: NA; V: TRBV7-9; D: TRBD2; J: TRBJ2-7; DNA: TGTGCCAGCAGCTTAGCCCGGGGGCGCGGGGGGGCTTACGAGCAGTACTTC; CDR3: CASSLARGRGGAYEQYF
size: once; V: TRBV4-1; D: TRBD1; J: TRBJ1-4; DNA: TGCGCCAGCAGCCGTGAGTCGGGACAGCTGTATGAAAAACTGTTTTTT; CDR3: CASSRESGQLYEKLFF
size: NA; V: TRBV6-6; D: NA; J: TRBJ1-4; DNA: TGTGCCAGCAGTTACCAGGAAACTAATGAAAAACTGTTTTTT; CDR3: CASSYQETNEKLFF
size: NA; V: TRBV18; D: NA; J: TRBJ1-4; DNA: TGTGCCAGCTCACCGCTACCTCCGGGGTCGACTAATGAAAAACTGTTTTTT; CDR3: CASSPLPPGSTNEKLFF
size: NA; V: TRBV6-2/TRBV6-3; D: TRBD1; J: TRBJ2-7; DNA: TGTGCCAGCAGTTCCCCCCGACAGGGTACCTACGAGCAGTACTTC; CDR3: CASSSPRQGTYEQYF
size: NA; V: TRBV5-1; D: NA; J: TRBJ1-2; DNA: TGCGCCAGCAGCGATACACAAGACTATGGCTACACCTTC; CDR3: CASSDTQDYGYTF
size: NA; V: TRBV5-1; D: TRBD2; J: TRBJ2-1; DNA: TGCGCCAGCAGCTTGGCTCGGGGGGACAATGAGCAGTTCTTC; CDR3: CASSLARGDNEQFF
size: NA; V: TRBV12-3/TRBV12-4; D: NA; J: TRBJ2-3; DNA: TGTGCCAGCAGTTTATCTAGCGCAGATACGCAGTATTTT; CDR3: CASSLSSADTQYF
size: few; V: TRBV19; D: NA; J: TRBJ1-2; DNA: TGTGCCAGTAGTCCTCACAGGGATTGGGGAGGCTACACCTTC; CDR3: CASSPHRDWGGYTF
size: NA; V: TRBV19; D: TRBD1; J: TRBJ2-7; DNA: TGTGCCAGTAGAATGGGGACAGGGTCCTACGAGCAGTACTTC; CDR3: CASRMGTGSYEQYF
size: NA; V: TRBV6-2/TRBV6-3; D: TRBD1; J: TRBJ2-1; DNA: TGTGCCAGCAGTTACTCGAGTGACAGGGGGCACGAGCAGTTCTTC; CDR3: CASSYSSDRGHEQFF
size: NA; V: TRBV4-2; D: TRBD2; J: TRBJ2-3; DNA: TGTGCCAGCAGCTTTGGAACTAGCGGCGGGTTGGATACGCAGTATTTT; CDR3: CASSFGTSGGLDTQYF
size: NA; V: TRBV5-1; D: TRBD1; J: TRBJ2-3; DNA: TGCGCCAGCAGCGGGGGACAGCACTCTAGCACAGATACGCAGTATTTT; CDR3: CASSGGQHSSTDTQYF
size: NA; V: TRBV2; D: TRBD1; J: TRBJ2-5; DNA: TGTGCCAGCAGTCGTATACAGGGGGCGGAGACCCAGTACTTC; CDR3: CASSRIQGAETQYF
size: few; V: TRBV4-2; D: NA; J: TRBJ2-7; DNA: TGTGCCAGCAGCCAGGGCCGCTCCTACGAGCAGTACTTC; CDR3: CASSQGRSYEQYF
size: NA; V: TRBV7-2; D: NA; J: TRBJ1-5; DNA: TGTGCCAGCAGCTTAGAGAGGACAGTCTTGCATTTT; CDR3: CASSLERTVLHF
size: NA; V: TRBV7-8; D: NA; J: TRBJ2-7; DNA: TGTGCCAGCAGCTTAGATGGCGGCTACGAGCAGTACTTC; CDR3: CASSLDGGYEQYF
size: NA; V: TRBV9; D: TRBD2; J: TRBJ2-2; DNA: TGTGCCAGCAACCTACTAGCGTCAAACACCGGGGAGCTGTTTTTT; CDR3: CASNLLASNTGELFF
size: NA; V: TRBV19; D: TRBD2; J: TRBJ2-4; DNA: TGTGCCAGTAGTATAGATCTCGGAGTAGCGGGAGGGAACAAAAACATTCAGTACTTC; CDR3: CASSIDLGVAGGNKNIQYF
size: NA; V: TRBV3-1/TRBV3-2; D: TRBD2; J: TRBJ2-1; DNA: TGTGCCACCTCCGGCACTAGCGGGAGTAGTGAGCAGTTCTTC; CDR3: CATSGTSGSSEQFF
size: NA; V: TRBV5-4; D: TRBD2; J: TRBJ2-5; DNA: TGTGCCAGCAGTTCGGCGGGAGTACGAGAGACCCAGTACTTC; CDR3: CASSSAGVRETQYF
size: NA; V: TRBV5-5; D: TRBD1; J: TRBJ2-5; DNA: TGTGCCAGCAGCCCGAATGGACAGGGGAGGGAGACCCAGTACTTC; CDR3: CASSPNGQGRETQYF
size: NA; V: TRBV12-3/TRBV12-4; D: TRBD2; J: TRBJ2-7; DNA: TGTGCCAGCAGCTTTGAGGGAGGGGAGCAGTACTTC; CDR3: CASSFEGGEQYF
size: NA; V: TRBV28; D: NA; J: TRBJ2-3; DNA: TGTGCCAGCAGTTTATGGCGCGGGGCTAGCACAGATACGCAGTATTTT; CDR3: CASSLWRGASTDTQYF
size: NA; V: TRBV28; D: TRBD2; J: TRBJ2-7; DNA: TGTGCCAGCAGAGAAACTAGCGGGATGGCCTACGAGCAGTACTTC; CDR3: CASRETSGMAYEQYF
size: NA; V: TRBV19; D: NA; J: TRBJ2-3; DNA: TGTGCCAGTAGTCCGTGGACAGGCACAGATACGCAGTATTTT; CDR3: CASSPWTGTDTQYF
size: NA; V: TRBV7-2; D: TRBD1; J: TRBJ1-5; DNA: TGTGCCAGCAGCTTAGGACAGGGGCAGCCCCAGCATTTT; CDR3: CASSLGQGQPQHF
size: NA; V: TRBV3-1/TRBV3-2; D: NA; J: TRBJ1-1; DNA: TGTGCCAGCAGCCAAGGCCGCAGGGGCGCTGAAGCTTTCTTT; CDR3: CASSQGRRGAEAFF
size: NA; V: TRBV9; D: NA; J: TRBJ2-3; DNA: TGTGCCAGCAGCGTAGGTCTAGGAAGCACAGATACGCAGTATTTT; CDR3: CASSVGLGSTDTQYF
size: NA; V: TRBV27; D: NA; J: TRBJ1-5; DNA: TGTGCCAGCAGTCCCCGGGGGGGGTATAGCGATTATAGCAATCAGCCCCAGCATTTT; CDR3: CASSPRGGYSDYSNQPQHF
size: NA; V: TRBV6-5; D: NA; J: TRBJ2-1; DNA: TGTGCCAGCAGTACTACAGGGTTAGAGCAGTTCTTC; CDR3: CASSTTGLEQFF
size: NA; V: TRBV7-2; D: TRBD1; J: TRBJ1-4; DNA: TGTGCCAGCAGCTTGACAGGGGTAAATGAAAAACTGTTTTTT; CDR3: CASSLTGVNEKLFF
size: NA; V: TRBV9; D: NA; J: TRBJ1-1; DNA: TGTGCCAGCAGCGTGACTTCCGGGGGTGAAGCTTTCTTT; CDR3: CASSVTSGGEAFF
size: once; V: TRBV5-1; D: TRBD2; J: TRBJ2-5; DNA: TGCGCCAGCTGTCCTGGAGGGAGCGGGGGGACAGAGACCCAGTACTTC; CDR3: CASCPGGSGGTETQYF
size: NA; V: TRBV7-2; D: TRBD1; J: TRBJ1-1; DNA: TGTGCCAGCAGCTTAGAGGGGCAGGGGGAGACTGAAGCTTTCTTT; CDR3: CASSLEGQGETEAFF
size: NA; V: TRBV29-1; D: NA; J: TRBJ2-7; DNA: TGCAGCGTCCGACAGGACTACGAGCAGTACTTC; CDR3: CSVRQDYEQYF
size: NA; V: TRBV7-2; D: TRBD1; J: TRBJ1-5; DNA: TGTGCCAGCAGCTCCCGGACAGGGTATCAGCCCCAGCATTTT; CDR3: CASSSRTGYQPQHF
size: NA; V: TRBV4-1; D: NA; J: TRBJ2-5; DNA: TGCGCCAGCAGCCAAGGGGGGGAGGAGACCCAGTACTTC; CDR3: CASSQGGEETQYF
size: NA; V: TRBV5-1; D: NA; J: TRBJ2-7; DNA: TGCGCCAGCAGCTTATCAGGAGGGAGCTCCTACGAGCAGTACTTC; CDR3: CASSLSGGSSYEQYF
size: once; V: TRBV6-5; D: NA; J: TRBJ2-5; DNA: TGTGCCAGCAGTTACTCGTACAGACAAGAGACCCAGTACTTC; CDR3: CASSYSYRQETQYF
size: few; V: TRBV19; D: TRBD1; J: TRBJ1-5; DNA: TGTGCCAGTAGTACGTACGGGACAGCTAGCAATCAGCCCCAGCATTTT; CDR3: CASSTYGTASNQPQHF
size: NA; V: TRBV5-1; D: TRBD1; J: TRBJ2-3; DNA: TGCGCCAGCAGCCGACAGGGGGCCGAGAACACAGATACGCAGTATTTT; CDR3: CASSRQGAENTDTQYF